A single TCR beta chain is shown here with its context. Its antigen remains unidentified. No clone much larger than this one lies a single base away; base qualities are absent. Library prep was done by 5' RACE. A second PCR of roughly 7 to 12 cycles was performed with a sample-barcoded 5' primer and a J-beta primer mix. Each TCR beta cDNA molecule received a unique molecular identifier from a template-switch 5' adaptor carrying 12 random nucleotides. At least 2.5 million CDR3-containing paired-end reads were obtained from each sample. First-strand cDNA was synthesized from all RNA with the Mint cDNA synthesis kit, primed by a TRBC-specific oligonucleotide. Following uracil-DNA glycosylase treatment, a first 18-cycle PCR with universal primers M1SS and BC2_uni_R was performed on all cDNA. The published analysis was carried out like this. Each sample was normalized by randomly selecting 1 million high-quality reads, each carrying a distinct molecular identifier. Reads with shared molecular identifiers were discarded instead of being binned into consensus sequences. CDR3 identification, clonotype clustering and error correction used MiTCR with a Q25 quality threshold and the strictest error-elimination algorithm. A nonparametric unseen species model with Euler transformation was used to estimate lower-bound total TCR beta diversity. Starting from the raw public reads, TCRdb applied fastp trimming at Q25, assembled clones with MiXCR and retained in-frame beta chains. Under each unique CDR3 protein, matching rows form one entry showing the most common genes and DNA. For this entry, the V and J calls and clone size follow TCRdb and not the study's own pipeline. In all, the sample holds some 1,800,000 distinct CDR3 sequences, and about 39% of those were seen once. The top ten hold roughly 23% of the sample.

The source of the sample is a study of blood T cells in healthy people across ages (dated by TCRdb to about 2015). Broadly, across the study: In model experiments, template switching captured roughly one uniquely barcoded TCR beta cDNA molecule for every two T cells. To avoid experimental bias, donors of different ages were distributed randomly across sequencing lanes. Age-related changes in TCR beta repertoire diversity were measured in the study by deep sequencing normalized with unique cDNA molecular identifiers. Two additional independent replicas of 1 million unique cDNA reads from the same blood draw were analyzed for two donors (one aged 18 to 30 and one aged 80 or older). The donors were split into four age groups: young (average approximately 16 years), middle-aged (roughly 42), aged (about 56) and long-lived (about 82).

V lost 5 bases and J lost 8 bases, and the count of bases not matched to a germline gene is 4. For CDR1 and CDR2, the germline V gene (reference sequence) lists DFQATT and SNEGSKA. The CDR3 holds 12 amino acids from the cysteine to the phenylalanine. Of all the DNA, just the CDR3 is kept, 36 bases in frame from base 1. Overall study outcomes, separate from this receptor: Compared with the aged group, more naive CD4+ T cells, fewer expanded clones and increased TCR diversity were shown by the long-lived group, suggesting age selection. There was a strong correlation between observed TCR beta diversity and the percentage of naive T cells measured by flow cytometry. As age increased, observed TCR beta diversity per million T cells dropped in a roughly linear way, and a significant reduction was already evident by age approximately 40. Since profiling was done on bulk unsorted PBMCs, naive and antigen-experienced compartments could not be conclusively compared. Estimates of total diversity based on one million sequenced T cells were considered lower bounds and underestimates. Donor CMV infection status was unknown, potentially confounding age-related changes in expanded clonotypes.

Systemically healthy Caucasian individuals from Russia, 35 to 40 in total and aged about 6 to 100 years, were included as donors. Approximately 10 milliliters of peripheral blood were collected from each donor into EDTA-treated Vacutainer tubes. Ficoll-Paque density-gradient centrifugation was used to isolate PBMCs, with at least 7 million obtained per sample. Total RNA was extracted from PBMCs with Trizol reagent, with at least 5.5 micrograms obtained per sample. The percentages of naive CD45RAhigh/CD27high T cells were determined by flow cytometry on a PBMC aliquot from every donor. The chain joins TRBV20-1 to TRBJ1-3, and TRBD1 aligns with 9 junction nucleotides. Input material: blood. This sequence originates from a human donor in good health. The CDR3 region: CSARDRGYTIYF. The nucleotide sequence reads TGCAGTGCTCGCGACAGGGGGTACACCATATATTTT.